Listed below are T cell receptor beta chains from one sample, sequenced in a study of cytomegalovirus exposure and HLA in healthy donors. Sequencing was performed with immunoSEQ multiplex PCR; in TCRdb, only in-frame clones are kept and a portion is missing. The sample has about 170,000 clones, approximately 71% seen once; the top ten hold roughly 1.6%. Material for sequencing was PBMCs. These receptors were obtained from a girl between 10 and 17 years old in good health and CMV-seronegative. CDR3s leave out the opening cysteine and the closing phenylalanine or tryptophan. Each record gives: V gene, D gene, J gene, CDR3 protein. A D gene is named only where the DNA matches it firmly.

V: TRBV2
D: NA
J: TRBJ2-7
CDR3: ASNSITGRNEQY

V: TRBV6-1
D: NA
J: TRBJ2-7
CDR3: ASRSNREREQY

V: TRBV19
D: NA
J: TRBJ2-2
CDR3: ASSIGGGRNTGELF

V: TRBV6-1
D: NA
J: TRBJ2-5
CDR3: ASSTDRSQETQY

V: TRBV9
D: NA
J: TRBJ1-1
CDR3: ASSVGQPLRGNTEAF

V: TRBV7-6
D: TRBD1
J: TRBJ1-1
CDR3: ASSIGQGTIMNTEAF

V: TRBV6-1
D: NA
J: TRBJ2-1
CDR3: ASSPRTVSNEQF

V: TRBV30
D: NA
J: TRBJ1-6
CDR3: AWQWAANYNSPLH

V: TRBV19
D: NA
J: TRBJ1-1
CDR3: ATTRGGGRGTEAF

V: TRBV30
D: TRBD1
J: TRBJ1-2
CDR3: AWSRDSEIFGYT

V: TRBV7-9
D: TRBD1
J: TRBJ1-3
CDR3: ASSLGGGQGSGNTIY

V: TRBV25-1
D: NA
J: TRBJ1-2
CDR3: ASSEFSGYT

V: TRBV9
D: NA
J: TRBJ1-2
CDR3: ASSVDRDGYGYT

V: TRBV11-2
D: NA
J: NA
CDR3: ASSDRGYEQY

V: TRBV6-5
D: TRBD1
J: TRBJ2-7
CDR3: ASSYSPGQGPDEQY

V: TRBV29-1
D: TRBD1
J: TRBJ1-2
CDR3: SVVLRQGTNYGYT

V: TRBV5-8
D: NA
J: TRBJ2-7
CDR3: ASSLTALSYEQY

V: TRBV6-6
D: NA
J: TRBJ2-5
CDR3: ASSYSNLGEETQY

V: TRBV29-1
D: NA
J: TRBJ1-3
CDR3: SVADVRSGNTIY

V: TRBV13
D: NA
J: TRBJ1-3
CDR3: ASRHHLSSGNTIY

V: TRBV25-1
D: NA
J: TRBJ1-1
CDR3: ASSDPIGQRNTEAF

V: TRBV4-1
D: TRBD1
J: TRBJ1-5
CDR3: ASSHMATGTNQPQH

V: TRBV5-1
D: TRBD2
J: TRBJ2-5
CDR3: ASSLSASGGAGQETQY

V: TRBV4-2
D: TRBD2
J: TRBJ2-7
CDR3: ASSPGLAGGRAGEQY

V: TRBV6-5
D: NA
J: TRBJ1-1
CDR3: ASSVPGPGRAEAF

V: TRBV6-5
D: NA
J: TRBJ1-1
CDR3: ASSYSGSGAF

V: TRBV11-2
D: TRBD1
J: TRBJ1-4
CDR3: ASSRGQTNEKLF

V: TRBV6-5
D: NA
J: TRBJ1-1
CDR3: ASSYSNREEAF

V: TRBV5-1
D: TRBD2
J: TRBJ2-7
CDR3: ASGTSSGVYEQY

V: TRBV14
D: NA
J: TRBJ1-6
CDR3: ASSQVGVYNSPLH

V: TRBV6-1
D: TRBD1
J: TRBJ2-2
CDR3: ASKTGGHTGELF

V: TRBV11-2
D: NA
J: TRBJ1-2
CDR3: ASSLLEGDGYT

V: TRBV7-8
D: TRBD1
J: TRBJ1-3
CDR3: ASSSSGGAGNTIY

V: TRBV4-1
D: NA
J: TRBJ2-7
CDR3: ASSHHNKGLGEQY

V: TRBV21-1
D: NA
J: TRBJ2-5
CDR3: ASSKGWDSGGKNQETQY

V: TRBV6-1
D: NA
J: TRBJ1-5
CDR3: ASSESLDRTYQPQH

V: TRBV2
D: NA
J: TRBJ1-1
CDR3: ASSRWDRAGTNTEAF

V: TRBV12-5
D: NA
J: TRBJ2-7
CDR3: ASGLTGAKAYEQY

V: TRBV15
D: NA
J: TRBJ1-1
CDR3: ATSRDLAFSTEAF

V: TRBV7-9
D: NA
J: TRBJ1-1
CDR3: ASSLWAGPNTEAF

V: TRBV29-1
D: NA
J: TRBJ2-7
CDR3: SAQGTGLNYEQY

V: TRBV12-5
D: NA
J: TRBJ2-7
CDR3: ASGPGTYEQY

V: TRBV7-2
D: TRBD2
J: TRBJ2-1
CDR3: ASSLSGGTYNEQF

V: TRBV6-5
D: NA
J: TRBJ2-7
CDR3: ASSLSTGSSYEQY

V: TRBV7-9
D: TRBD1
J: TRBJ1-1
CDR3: ARQDRGDTEAF

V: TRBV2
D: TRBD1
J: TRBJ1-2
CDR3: ASSRTGDYSYGYT

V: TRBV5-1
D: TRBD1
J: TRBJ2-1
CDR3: ASSSTWDREYNEQF

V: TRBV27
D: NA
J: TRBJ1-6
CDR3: ASSLGLRVSPLH

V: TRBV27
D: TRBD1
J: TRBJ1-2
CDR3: ASSTGAGGGYT

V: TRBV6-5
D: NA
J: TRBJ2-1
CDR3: ASSLQGVNEQF

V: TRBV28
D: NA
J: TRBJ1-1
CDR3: ASSRGRTEAF

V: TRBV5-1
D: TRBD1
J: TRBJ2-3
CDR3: ASSTGDRGDTDTQY

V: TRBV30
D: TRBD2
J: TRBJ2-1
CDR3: AWSSTGGYNEQF

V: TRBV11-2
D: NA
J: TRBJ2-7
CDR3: ASSLLLGSYEQY

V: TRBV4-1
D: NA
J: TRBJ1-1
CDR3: ASSQGMQGRNTEAF

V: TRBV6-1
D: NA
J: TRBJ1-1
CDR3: ASSALKTENTEAF

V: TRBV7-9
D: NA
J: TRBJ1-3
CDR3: AKDTKPMGGNTIY

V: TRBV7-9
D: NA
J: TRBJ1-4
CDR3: APDILNEKLF

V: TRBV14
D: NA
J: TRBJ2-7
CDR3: ASSQDLAYEQY